This T cell receptor beta chain was recovered during a study of blood T cell repertoires in COVID-19. About the research overall: Donors in the United States, Italy and Spain gave samples during acute or convalescent COVID-19. T cells, B-cell-depleted T cells, or PBMCs provided the cDNA or gDNA that served as material.

The CDR3 has 14 amino acids. Trimming cost V 3 bases and J 8 bases; bases outside gene matches: 7. Germline V gene sequence: CDR1 LNHDA, CDR2 SQIVND (reference sequence). Per the original methods: From reference gene primer amplification, estimates of nucleated cell counts were derived. Sequencing used immunoSEQ multiplex PCR; TCRdb keeps in-frame clones, though not all of them. From that table come the V and J calls and clone size; the DNA was used to work out D and trimming. The sample yields approximately 300,000 clones, approximately 90% seen once. This receptor was identified in a woman in her 30s with COVID-19, enrolled during active disease. The source material was peripheral blood. This chain joins TRBV19 and TRBJ1-2; 9 bases align to TRBD1. Here the CDR3 reads CASSIRGTGKGYTF. The CDR3 nucleotides are TGTGCCAGTAGTATTCGGGGGACAGGGAAGGGCTACACCTTC. The variable domain in full, completed from reference TRBV19 and TRBJ1-2, reads DGGITQSPKYLFRKEGQNVTLSCEQNLNHDAMYWYRQDPGQGLRLIYYSQIVNDFQKGDIAEGYSVSREKKESFPLTVTSAQKNPTAFYLCASSIRGTGKGYTFGSGTRLTVV.